Many counts were recorded for the clone carrying this T cell receptor beta chain. Its antigen remains unknown. Trimming took 6 bases from V and 6 from J; bases not matched to a gene: 8. In germline, CDR1 is SGHTA, CDR2 FQGNSA. This CDR3 comprises 15 residues. This entry belongs to a study of T cell repertoires in cytomegalovirus infection. TCRdb processed the reads anew with MiXCR; each CDR3 protein has one entry. The sample includes about 890,000 distinct CDR3 sequences, approximately 31% of them seen just once. General study points: Carriers of CMV plus the relevant HLA were identified by cumulative public TCR beta family frequency.

Sequenced here: cultured CD8+ T cells from PBMCs, sampled from culture after CMV antigen stimulation. The chain has TRBV7-2 and TRBJ2-7, with 13 nucleotides matching TRBD2. This sequence originates from a human donor in good health (CMV status not recorded). Some clones in this sample may be carry-over from other donors' samples. The CDR3 loop reads CASSSDGTSGVEQYF. The CDR3 DNA follows: TGTGCCAGCAGTTCAGACGGGACTAGCGGGGTCGAGCAGTACTTC.